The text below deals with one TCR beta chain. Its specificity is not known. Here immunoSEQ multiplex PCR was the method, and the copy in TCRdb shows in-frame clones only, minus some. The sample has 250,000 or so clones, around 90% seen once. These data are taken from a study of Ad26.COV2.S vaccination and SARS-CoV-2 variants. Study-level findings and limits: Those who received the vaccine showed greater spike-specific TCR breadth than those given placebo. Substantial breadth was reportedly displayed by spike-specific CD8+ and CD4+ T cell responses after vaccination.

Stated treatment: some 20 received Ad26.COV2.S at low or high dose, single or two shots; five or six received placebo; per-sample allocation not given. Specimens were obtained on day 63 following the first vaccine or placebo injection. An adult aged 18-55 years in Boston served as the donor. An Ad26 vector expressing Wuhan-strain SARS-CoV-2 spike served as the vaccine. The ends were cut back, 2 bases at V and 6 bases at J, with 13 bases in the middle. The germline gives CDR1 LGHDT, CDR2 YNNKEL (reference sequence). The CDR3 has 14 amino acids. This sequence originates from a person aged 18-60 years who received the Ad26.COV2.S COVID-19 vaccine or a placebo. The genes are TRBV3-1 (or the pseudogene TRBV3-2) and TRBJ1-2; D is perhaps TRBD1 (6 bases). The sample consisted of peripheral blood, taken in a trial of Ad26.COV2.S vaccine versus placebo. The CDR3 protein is CASSQMDRNNGYTF. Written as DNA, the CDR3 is TGTGCCAGCAGCCAAATGGACAGAAACAATGGCTACACCTTC.